The rows below give T cell receptor beta chains drawn from one sample of a study of shared clonotypes between healthy human individuals. Generated by immunoSEQ multiplex PCR, the TCRdb table keeps only in-frame clones and is missing some. The sample gives under 2.5 million clones, 85% to 95% of which show up once; more than 0.35% is in the top ten. Sample: naive CD4+ T cells from PBMCs. Receptors were obtained from a man aged 18 to 29 in good health. Some clones in this sample may be carry-over from other donors' samples. Both conserved end residues are part of each CDR3. D genes are given only for firm matches. Some rows mark clone size as missing; the rest say once, few, many or name a class of expanded clone.

>TRBD1|.|14|TRBJ2-1|TRBV6-5
TGTGCCAGCACCAAATACAGGGGGTTGAATGAGCAGTTCTTC
CASTKYRGLNEQFF
>.|.|14|TRBJ2-6|TRBV28
TGTGCCAGCAGTCAGATTCCGACCGCCAACGTCCTGACTTTC
CASSQIPTANVLTF
>.|once|13|TRBJ2-7|TRBV4-1
TGCGCCAGCAGCCGGGACGTGGGGTACGAGCAGTACTTC
CASSRDVGYEQYF
>TRBD1|.|13|TRBJ2-7|TRBV5-1
TGCGCCAGCAGCTTGCCGGGACAGCTCGAGCAGTACTTC
CASSLPGQLEQYF
>.|.|15|TRBJ2-2|TRBV2
TGTGCCAGCAGTGGCCAGGGGCGATTAGCCGGGGAGCTGTTTTTT
CASSGQGRLAGELFF
>TRBD2|.|19|TRBJ2-3|TRBV9
TGTGCCAGCAGCGCCAGTAGTACTAGCGGGAGCTGGAGCGCAGATACGCAGTATTTT
CASSASSTSGSWSADTQYF
>.|once|16|TRBJ1-2|TRBV7-9
TGTGCCAGCAGCCAAGAGGTATTTGGGAGGGAAGGAGGCTACACCTTC
CASSQEVFGREGGYTF
>TRBD1|.|15|TRBJ1-1|TRBV6-5
TGTGCCAGCAGTAAATCAGGGGGCTTGGGGACTGAAGCTTTCTTT
CASSKSGGLGTEAFF
>.|.|16|TRBJ2-1|TRBV5-4
TGTGCCAGCAGCCCCGGGACACCAAGATACTACAATGAGCAGTTCTTC
CASSPGTPRYYNEQFF
>TRBD2|once|16|TRBJ2-3|TRBV5-4
TGTGCCAGCAGCACCGGGACTAGCGGGGTCCAAGGTACGCAGTATTTT
CASSTGTSGVQGTQYF
>TRBD1|.|16|TRBJ1-3|TRBV6-6
TGTGCCAGCAGGACCGGACAGGGGCAGAGAGGAAACACCATATATTTT
CASRTGQGQRGNTIYF
>TRBD1|.|18|TRBJ1-5|TRBV28
TGTGCCAGCAGTCCAGGGGGGACAGGGGGCGGGAGGCGTCAGCCCCAGCATTTT
CASSPGGTGGGRRQPQHF